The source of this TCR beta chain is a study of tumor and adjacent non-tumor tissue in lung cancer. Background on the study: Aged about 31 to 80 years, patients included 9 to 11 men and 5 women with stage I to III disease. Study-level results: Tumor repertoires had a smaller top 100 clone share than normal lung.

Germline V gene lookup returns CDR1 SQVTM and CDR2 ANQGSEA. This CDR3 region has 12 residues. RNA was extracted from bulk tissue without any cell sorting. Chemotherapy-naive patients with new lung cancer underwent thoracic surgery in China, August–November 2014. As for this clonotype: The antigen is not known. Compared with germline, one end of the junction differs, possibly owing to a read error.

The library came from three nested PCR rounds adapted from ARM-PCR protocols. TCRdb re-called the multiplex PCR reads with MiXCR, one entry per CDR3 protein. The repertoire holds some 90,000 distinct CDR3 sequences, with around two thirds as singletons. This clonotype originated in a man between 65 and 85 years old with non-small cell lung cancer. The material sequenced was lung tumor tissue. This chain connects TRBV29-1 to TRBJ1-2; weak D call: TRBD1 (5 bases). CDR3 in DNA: TGCAGTGTTGGTGGGGCATTCTATGGCTACACCTTC. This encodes CSVGGAFYGYTF.